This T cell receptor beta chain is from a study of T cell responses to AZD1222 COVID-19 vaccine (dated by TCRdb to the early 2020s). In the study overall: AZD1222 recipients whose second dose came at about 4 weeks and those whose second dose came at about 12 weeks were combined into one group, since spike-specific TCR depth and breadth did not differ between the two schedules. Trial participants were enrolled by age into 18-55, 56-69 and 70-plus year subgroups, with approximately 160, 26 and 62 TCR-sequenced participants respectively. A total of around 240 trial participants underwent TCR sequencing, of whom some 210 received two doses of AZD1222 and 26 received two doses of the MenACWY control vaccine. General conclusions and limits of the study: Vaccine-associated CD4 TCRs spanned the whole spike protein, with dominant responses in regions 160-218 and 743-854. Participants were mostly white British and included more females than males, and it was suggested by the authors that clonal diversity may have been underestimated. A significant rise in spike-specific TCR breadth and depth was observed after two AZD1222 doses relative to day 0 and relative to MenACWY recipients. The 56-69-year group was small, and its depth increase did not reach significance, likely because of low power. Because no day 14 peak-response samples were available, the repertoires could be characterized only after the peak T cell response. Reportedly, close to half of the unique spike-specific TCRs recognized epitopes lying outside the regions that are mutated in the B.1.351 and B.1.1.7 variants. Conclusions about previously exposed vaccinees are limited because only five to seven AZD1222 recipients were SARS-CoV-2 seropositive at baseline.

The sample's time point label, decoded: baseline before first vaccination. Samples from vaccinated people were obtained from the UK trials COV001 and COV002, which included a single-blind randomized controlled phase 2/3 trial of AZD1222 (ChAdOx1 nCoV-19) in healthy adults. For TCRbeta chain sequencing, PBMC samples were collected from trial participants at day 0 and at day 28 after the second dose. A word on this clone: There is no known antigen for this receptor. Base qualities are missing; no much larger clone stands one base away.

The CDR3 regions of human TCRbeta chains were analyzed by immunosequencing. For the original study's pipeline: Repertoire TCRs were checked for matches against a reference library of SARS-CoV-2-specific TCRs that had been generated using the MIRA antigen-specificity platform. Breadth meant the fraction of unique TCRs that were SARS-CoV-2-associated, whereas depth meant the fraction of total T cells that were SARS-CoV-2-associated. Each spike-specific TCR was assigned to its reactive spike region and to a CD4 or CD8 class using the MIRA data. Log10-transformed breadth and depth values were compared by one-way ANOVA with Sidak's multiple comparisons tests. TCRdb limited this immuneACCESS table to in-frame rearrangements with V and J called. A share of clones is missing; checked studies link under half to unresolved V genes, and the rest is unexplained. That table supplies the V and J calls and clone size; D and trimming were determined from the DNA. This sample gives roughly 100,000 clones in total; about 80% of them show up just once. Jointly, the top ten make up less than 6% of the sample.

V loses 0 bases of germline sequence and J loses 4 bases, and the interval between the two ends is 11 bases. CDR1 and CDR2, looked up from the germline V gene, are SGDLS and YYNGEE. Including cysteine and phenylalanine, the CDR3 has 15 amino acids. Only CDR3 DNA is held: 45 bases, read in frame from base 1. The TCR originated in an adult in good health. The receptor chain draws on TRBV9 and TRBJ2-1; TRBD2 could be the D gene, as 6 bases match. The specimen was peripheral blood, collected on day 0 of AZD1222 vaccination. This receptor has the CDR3 CASSVGGTEYNEQFF. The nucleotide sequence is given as TGTGCCAGCAGCGTAGGCGGGACGGAATACAATGAGCAGTTCTTC. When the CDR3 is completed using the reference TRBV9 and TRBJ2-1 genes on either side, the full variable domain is DSGVTQTPKHLITATGQRVTLRCSPRSGDLSVYWYQQSLDQGLQFLIQYYNGEERAKGNILERFSAQQFPDLHSELNLSSLELGDSALYFCASSVGGTEYNEQFFGPGTRLTVL.